The entry below describes one T cell receptor (beta chain). Its antigen is not identified. This entry belongs to a study of T cell responses to AZD1222 COVID-19 vaccine. Study results and caveats: The study found vaccine-associated CD4 TCRs spanning spike, dominant at 160-218 and 743-854. Among the donors, most were white British and more were female, and clonal diversity was possibly underestimated.

The V end was cut by 4 bases, the J end by 3 bases, with 11 bases between. CDR1 and CDR2 (germline): KGHDR, SFDVKD. The CDR3 extends over 14 amino acids. Some clones are missing from TCRdb's copy, which holds only in-frame ones; the method was immunoSEQ multiplex PCR. This table holds 100,000 to 150,000 clones, approximately 85% found once. The gene calls are TRBV24-1 and TRBJ1-2, with D perhaps TRBD1 (6 bases). This receptor was identified in an adult in good health. The sample here was peripheral blood, taken on day 0 of AZD1222 vaccination. DNA for the CDR3: TGTGCCACCAGTGACCCGGACAGCCACTATGGCTACACCTTC. Protein sequence: CATSDPDSHYGYTF.